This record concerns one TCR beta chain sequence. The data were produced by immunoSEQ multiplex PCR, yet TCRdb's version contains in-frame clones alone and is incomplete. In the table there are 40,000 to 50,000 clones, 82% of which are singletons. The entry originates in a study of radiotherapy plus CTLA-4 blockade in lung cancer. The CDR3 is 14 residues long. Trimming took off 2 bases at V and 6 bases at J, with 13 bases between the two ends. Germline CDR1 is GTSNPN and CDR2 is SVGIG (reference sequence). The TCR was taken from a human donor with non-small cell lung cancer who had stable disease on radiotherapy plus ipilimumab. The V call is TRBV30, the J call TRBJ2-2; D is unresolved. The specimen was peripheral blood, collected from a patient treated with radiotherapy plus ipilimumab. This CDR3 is CAWSRSPRAGELFF. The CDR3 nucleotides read TGTGCCTGGAGTCGTTCCCCACGGGCCGGGGAGCTGTTTTTT.